One TCR beta chain is described in this entry. Its antigen has not been determined. A read error may be the cause here, since a much bigger clone is one base away. This sample stems from a study of T cell repertoires in cytomegalovirus infection (dated by TCRdb to between 2017 and 2020). Regarding the research as a whole: The HLA type of each donor mattered for the analysis, because public TCR beta signatures pointed to carriage of CMV infection along with the matching HLA type.

Study-level results and caveats: The ex vivo response was dominated by HLA-C-restricted CMV-specific TCR beta clonotypes, which also provided the single most frequent clonotype in two of eight donors. Cumulative frequency of public TCR beta family members discriminated carriers of CMV infection plus the relevant HLA type in this cohort and an independent roughly 350-donor cohort.

Sequencing instrument: Illumina HiSeq 1500. In TCRdb, the public reads were trimmed at Q25 with fastp and aligned with MiXCR, with productive beta chains retained. CDR3 protein sequences are deduplicated, and each keeps its most common genes and DNA. This sample gives about 260,000 distinct CDR3 sequences in total; around 13% of them show up just once. The ten largest account for 7.5% to 10% of the sample. Sequences MNHEY (CDR1) and SVGEGT (CDR2) are obtained from the germline V gene. Inclusive of the bounding cysteine and phenylalanine, the CDR3 is 19 residues long. The kept DNA is CDR3 alone, 57 bases in frame from the first base.

The material sequenced was PBMCs. The chain couples TRBV6-2 or TRBV6-3 to TRBJ2-1; 14 of the junction bases match TRBD2. The TCR originated in a human donor in good health (CMV status not recorded). Some clones in this sample may be carry-over from other donors' samples. The CDR3 here reads CASRNTGTSGRGSYNERFF. The nucleotide sequence is given as TGTGCCAGCAGGAATACCGGGACTAGCGGGAGAGGTTCCTACAATGAGCGGTTCTTC.